This TCR beta chain was sequenced in a study of regulatory T cells in long-lasting Graves disease. This clonotype occurred many times. Its antigen is not identified. Whole-study results and caveats: There was favoring of TRBV28, TRBJ1-2 and TRBJ2-5 in persistent disease. Persistent Graves' patients showed less TCR diversity than newly diagnosed patients showed. Sample size, which was small, may have reduced accuracy.

Combining iRepertoire HTBI primers with Arm-PCR of CDR3 regions, the authors built TCR beta libraries. One entry per CDR3 protein results from TCRdb running MiXCR on the multiplex PCR reads. Of approximately 310,000 distinct CDR3 sequences detected, under 20% appear once; the ten largest clones hold less than 40%. The time point: newly diagnosed GD, antithyroid drugs for less than 3 months. Extracted RNA from PBMCs served as the source of the TCR library. The germline gives CDR1 GTSNPN, CDR2 SVGIG (reference sequence). With 2 bases removed from V and 1 base from J, the gap between germline ends came to 12 bases. The CDR3 totals 15 residues.

This receptor was obtained from a female donor with Graves disease. The sequencing here drew on peripheral blood mononuclear cells (PBMCs), taken at new diagnosis, from a patient treated with antithyroid drugs. This chain links TRBV30 with TRBJ1-5, with D perhaps TRBD1 (5 bases). CDR3 residues: CAWSPGFLSNQPQHF. As DNA, the CDR3 is TGTGCCTGGAGTCCAGGGTTTCTCAGCAATCAGCCCCAGCATTTT.